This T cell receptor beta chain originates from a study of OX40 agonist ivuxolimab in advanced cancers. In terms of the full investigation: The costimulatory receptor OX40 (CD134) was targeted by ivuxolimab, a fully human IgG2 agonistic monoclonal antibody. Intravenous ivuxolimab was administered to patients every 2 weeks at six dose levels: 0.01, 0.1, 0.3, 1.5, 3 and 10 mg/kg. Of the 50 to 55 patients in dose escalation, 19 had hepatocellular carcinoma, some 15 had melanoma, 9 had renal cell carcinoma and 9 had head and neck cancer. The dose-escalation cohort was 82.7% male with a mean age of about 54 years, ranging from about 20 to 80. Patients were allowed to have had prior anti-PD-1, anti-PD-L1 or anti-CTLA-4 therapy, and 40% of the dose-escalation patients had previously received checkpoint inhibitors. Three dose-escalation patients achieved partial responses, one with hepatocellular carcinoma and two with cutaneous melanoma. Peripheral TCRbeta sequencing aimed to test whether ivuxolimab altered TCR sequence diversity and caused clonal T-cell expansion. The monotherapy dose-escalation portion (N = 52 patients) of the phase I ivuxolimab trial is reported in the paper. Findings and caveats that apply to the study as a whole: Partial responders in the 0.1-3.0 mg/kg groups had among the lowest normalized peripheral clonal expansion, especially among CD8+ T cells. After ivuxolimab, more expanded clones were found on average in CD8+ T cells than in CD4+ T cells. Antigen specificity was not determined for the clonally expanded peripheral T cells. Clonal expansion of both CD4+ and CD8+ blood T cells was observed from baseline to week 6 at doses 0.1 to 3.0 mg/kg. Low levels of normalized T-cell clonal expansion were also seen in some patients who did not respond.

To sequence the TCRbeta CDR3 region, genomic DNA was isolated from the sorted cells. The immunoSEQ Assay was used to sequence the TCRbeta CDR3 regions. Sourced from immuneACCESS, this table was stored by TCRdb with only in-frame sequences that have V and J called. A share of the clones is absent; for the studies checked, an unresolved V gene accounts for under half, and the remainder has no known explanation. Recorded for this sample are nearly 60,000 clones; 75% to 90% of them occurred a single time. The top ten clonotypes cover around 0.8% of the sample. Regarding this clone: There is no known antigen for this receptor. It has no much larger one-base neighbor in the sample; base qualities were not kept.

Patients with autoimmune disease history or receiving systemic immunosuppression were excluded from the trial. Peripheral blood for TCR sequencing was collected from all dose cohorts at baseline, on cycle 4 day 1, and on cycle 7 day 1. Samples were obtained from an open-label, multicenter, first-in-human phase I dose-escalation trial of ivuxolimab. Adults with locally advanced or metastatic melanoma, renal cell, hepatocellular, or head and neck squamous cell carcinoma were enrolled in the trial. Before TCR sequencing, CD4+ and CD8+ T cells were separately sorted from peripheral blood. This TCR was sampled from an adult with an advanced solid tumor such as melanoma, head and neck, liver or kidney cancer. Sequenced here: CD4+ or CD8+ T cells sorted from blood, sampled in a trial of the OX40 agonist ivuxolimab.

The CDR3 loop reads CASSLEGLAFDEQFF. The DNA sequence reads TGTGCCAGCAGCTTGGAGGGACTAGCATTCGATGAGCAGTTCTTC. The rearrangement combines TRBV5-4 with TRBJ2-1; a stretch of 9 junction bases matches TRBD2. V has 0 bases trimmed and J has 8 bases trimmed; junction bases matching no gene number 6. CDR1 SGHNT and CDR2 YYREEE are derived from the germline V gene (reference sequence). Including cysteine and phenylalanine, the CDR3 has 15 amino acids. Only CDR3 DNA is held: 45 bases, read in frame from base 1. The variable domain in full, with residues beyond the CDR3 obtained from the reference TRBV5-4 and TRBJ2-1 genes, is ETGVTQSPTHLIKTRGQQVTLRCSSQSGHNTVSWYQQALGQGPQFIFQYYREEENGRGNFPPRFSGLQFPNYSSELNVNALELDDSALYLCASSLEGLAFDEQFFGPGTRLTVL.